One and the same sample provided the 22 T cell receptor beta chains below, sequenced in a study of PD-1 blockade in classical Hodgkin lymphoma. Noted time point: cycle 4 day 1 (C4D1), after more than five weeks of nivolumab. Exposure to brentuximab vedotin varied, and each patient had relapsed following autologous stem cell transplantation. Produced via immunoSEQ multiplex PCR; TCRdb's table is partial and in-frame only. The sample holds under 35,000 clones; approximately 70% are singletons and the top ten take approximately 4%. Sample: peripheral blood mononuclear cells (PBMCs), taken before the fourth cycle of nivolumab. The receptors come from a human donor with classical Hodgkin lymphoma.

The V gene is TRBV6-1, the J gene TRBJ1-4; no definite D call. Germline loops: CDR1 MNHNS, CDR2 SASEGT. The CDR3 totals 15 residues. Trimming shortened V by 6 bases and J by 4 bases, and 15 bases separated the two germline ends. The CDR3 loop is CASRITAYRNEKLFF. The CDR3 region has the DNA TGTGCCAGCAGGATTACAGCTTACCGTAATGAAAAACTGTTTTTT.

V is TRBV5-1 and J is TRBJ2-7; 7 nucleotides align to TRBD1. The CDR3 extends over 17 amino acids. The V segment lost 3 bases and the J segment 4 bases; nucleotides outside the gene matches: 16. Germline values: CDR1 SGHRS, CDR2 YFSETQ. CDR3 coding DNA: TGCGCCAGCAGCTCGGGGAGTGGACAGGTTATCCCTTACGAGCAGTACTTC. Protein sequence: CASSSGSGQVIPYEQYF.

The CDR3 loop reads CSAIKTGISSYNEQFF. The CDR3 DNA reads TGCAGCGCTATCAAGACAGGGATCAGCTCCTACAATGAGCAGTTCTTC. This chain uses TRBV29-1 with TRBJ2-1, with 7 bases aligning to TRBD1. Trimming cost V 7 bases and J 0 bases; bases outside gene matches: 12. This CDR3 is 16 amino acids long. Per the germline V gene, CDR1 is SQVTM and CDR2 is ANQGSEA.

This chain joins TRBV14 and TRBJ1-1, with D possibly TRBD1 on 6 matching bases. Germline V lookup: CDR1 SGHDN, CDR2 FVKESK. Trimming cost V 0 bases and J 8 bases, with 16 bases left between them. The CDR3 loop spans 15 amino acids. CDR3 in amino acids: CASSQDTVRGGEAFF. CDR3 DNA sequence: TGTGCCAGCAGCCAAGATACGGTCAGGGGAGGCGAAGCTTTCTTT.

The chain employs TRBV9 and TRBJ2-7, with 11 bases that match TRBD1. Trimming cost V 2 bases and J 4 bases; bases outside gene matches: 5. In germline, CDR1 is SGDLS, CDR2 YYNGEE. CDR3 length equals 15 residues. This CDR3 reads CASSVRDRGGYEQYF. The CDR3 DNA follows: TGTGCCAGCAGCGTCCGGGACAGGGGGGGGTACGAGCAGTACTTC.

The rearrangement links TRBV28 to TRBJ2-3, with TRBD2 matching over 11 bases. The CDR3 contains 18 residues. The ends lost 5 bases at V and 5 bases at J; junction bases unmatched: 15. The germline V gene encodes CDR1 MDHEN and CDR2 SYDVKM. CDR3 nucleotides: TGTGCCAGCAGTAAAGGGGCTAGCGGGAGGCGGTCCCAAGATACGCAGTATTTT. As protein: CASSKGASGRRSQDTQYF.

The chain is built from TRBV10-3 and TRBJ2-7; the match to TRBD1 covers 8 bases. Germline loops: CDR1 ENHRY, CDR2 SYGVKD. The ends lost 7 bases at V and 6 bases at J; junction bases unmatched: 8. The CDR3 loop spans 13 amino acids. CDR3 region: CAINPGQDSEQYF. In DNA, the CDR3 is TGTGCCATCAACCCGGGACAGGATAGCGAGCAGTACTTC.

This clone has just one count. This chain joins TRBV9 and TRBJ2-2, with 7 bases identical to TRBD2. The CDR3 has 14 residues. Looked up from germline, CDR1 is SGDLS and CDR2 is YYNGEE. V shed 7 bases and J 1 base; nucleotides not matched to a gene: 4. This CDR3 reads CASGEGMNTGELFF. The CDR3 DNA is TGTGCCAGCGGGGAGGGAATGAACACCGGGGAGCTGTTTTTT.

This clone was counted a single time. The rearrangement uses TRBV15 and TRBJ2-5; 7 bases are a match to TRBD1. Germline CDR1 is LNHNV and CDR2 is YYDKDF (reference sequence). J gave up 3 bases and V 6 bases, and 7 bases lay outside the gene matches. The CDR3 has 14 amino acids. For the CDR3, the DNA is TGTGCCACCAGTCTGACAGGGTTTAAAGAGACCCAGTACTTC. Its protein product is CATSLTGFKETQYF.

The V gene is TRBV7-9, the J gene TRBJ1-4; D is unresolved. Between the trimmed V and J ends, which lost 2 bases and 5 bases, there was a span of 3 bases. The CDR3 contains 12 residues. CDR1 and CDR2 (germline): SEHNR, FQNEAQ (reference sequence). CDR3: CASSLLNEKLFF. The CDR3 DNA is TGTGCCAGCAGCTTACTCAATGAAAAACTGTTTTTT.

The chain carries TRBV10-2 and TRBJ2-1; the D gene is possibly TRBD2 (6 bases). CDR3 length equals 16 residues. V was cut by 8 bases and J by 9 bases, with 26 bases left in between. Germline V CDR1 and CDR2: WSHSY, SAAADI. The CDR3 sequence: CASHGGTSAGHSEQFF. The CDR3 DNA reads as TGCGCCAGCCACGGCGGGACTTCTGCGGGGCATAGTGAGCAGTTCTTC.

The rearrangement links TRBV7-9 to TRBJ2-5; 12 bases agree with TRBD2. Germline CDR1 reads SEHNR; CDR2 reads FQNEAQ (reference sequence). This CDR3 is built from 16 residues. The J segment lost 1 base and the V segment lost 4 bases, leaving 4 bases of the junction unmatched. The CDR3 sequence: CASSSGTSGFQETQYF. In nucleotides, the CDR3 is TGTGCCAGCAGCTCCGGGACTAGCGGGTTCCAAGAGACCCAGTACTTC.

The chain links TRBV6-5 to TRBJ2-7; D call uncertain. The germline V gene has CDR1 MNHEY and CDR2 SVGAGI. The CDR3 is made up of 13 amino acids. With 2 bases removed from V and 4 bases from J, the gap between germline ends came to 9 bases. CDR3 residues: CASSYLAEYEQYF. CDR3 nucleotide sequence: TGTGCCAGCAGTTACCTGGCGGAATACGAGCAGTACTTC.

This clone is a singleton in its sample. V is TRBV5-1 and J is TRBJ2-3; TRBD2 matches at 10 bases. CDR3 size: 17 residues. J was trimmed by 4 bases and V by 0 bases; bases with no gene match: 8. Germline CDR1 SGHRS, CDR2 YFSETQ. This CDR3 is CASSLGYTSGKADTQYF. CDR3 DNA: TGCGCCAGCAGCTTGGGCTATACTAGCGGGAAAGCAGATACGCAGTATTTT.

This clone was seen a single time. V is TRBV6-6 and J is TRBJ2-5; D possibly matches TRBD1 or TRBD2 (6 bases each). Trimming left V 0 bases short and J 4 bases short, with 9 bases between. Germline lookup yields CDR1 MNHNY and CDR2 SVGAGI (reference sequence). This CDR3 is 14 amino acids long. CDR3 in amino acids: CASSYSSGAETQYF. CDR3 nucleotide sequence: TGTGCCAGCAGTTACTCATCGGGGGCAGAGACCCAGTACTTC.

CDR3 protein: CASSLGKGAGNEQFF. For the CDR3, the DNA is TGTGCCAGCAGCCTGGGGAAGGGGGCTGGGAATGAGCAGTTCTTC. This chain uses TRBV5-4 with TRBJ2-1, with 7 bases fitting TRBD1. The V gene end was trimmed by 4 bases and the J gene end by 7 bases; junction bases not matched to a gene: 11. The CDR3 runs to 15 residues. Looked up from germline, CDR1 is SGHNT and CDR2 is YYREEE (reference sequence).

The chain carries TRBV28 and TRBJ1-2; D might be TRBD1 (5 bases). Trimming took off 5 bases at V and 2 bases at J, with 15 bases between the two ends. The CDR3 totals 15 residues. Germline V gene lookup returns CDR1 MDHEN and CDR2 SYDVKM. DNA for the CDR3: TGTGCCAGCAGTACCCCAGGGACGGCCAACTATGGCTACACCTTC. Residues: CASSTPGTANYGYTF.

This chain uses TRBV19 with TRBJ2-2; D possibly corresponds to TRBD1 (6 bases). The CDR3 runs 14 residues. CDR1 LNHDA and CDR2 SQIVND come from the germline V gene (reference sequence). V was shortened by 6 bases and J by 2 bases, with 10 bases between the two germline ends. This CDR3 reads CASSLDSNTGELFF. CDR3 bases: TGTGCCAGTAGCCTGGACAGTAACACCGGGGAGCTGTTTTTT.

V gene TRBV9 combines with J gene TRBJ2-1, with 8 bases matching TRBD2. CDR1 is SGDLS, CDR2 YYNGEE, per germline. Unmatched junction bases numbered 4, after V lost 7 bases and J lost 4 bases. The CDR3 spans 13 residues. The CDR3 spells CASALAEYNEQFF. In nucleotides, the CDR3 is TGTGCCAGCGCACTAGCGGAGTACAATGAGCAGTTCTTC. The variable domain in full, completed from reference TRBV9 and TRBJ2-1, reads DSGVTQTPKHLITATGQRVTLRCSPRSGDLSVYWYQQSLDQGLQFLIQYYNGEERAKGNILERFSAQQFPDLHSELNLSSLELGDSALYFCASALAEYNEQFFGPGTRLTVL.

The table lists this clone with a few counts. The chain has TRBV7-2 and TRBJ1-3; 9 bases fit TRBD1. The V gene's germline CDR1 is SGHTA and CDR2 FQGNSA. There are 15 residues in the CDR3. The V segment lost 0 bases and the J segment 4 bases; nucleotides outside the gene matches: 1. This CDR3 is CASSLAGQGGNTIYF. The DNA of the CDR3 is TGTGCCAGCAGCTTAGCCGGACAGGGGGGAAACACCATATATTTT. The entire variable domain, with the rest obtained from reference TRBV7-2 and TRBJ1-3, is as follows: GAGVSQSPSNKVTEKGKDVELRCDPISGHTALYWYRQSLGQGLEFLIYFQGNSAPDKSGLPSDRFSAERTGGSVSTLTIQRTQQEDSAVYLCASSLAGQGGNTIYFGEGSWLTVV.

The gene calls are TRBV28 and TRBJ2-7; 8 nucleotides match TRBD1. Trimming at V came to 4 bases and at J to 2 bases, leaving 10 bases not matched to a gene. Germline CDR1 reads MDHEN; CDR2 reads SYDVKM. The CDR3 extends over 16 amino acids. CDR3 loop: CASSSTRQGPTYEQYF. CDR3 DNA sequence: TGTGCCAGCAGTTCCACTCGACAGGGGCCGACCTACGAGCAGTACTTC.

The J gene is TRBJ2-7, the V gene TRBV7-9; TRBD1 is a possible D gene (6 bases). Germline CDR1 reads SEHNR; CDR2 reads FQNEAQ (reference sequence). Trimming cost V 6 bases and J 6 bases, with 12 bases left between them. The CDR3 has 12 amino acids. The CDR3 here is CASSLQGLEQYF. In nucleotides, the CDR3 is TGTGCCAGCAGTCTACAGGGTCTCGAGCAGTACTTC. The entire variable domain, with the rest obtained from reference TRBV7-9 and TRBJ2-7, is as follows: DTGVSQNPRHKITKRGQNVTFRCDPISEHNRLYWYRQTLGQGPEFLTYFQNEAQLEKSRLLSDRFSAERPKGSFSTLEIQRTEQGDSAMYLCASSLQGLEQYFGPGTRLTVT.